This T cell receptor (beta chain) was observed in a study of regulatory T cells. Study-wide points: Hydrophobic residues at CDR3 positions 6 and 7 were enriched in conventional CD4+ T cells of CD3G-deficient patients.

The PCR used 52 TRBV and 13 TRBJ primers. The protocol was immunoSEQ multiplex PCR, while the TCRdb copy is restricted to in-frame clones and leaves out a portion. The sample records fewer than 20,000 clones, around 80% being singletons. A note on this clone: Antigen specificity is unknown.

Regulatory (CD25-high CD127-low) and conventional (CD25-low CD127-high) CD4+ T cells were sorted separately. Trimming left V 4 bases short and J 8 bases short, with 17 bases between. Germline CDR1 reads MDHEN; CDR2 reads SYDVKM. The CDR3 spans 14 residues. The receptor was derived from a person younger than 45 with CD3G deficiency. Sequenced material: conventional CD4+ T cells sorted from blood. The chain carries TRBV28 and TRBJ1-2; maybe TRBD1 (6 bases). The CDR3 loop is CASSSPGGARGYTF. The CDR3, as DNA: TGTGCCAGCAGTTCCCCCGGGGGGGCGCGGGGCTACACCTTC.